The 14 T cell receptor beta chains below all came from one sample that was sequenced in a study of CD8+ T cells in alopecia areata. The sample's treatment: oral pan-JAK inhibitor, 5-10 mg twice daily. Investigators isolated RNA and reverse transcribed it into cDNA to act as the sequencing template. TCRdb keeps only in-frame clones here, not all; method: immunoSEQ multiplex PCR. Of 110,000 to 150,000 clones detected, 45% to 65% appear once; the ten largest clones hold 15% to 20%. The specimen comprised CD8+ T cells sorted from blood, sampled at week 4, from a patient treated with tofacitinib. Source of these receptors: a human donor with alopecia areata.

J is TRBJ2-2 and V is TRBV6-6, with 7 bases matching TRBD2. V lost 6 bases, J lost 6 bases, and 10 bases stayed unmatched. This CDR3 region has 15 residues. Germline V gene sequence: CDR1 MNHNY, CDR2 SVGAGI (reference sequence). CDR3 sequence (DNA): TGTGCCAGCAGCTGGGTTAGCGGGTCAGCCGGGGAGCTGTTTTTT. It yields the protein CASSWVSGSAGELFF.

This chain connects TRBV4-3 to TRBJ2-1; D possibly corresponds to TRBD2 (5 bases). The germline CDR1 and CDR2 sequences are LGHNA and YSLEER. Trimming cost V 0 bases and J 8 bases, with 20 bases left between them. The CDR3 extends over 17 amino acids. In nucleotides, the CDR3 is TGCGCCAGCAGCCAAGACCCGCAGGAGGAACTGCTAGATGAGCAGTTCTTC. It is translated as CASSQDPQEELLDEQFF.

The chain carries TRBV29-1 and TRBJ2-4; TRBD2 matches at 8 bases. Per germline, CDR1 SQVTM and CDR2 ANQGSEA. V gave up 3 bases and J gave up 8 bases; unmatched junction bases: 3. CDR3 length equals 12 residues. The DNA for the CDR3 is TGCAGCGTTGAGGGACTAGACGACATTCAGTACTTC. Translating gives CSVEGLDDIQYF.

The chain employs TRBV4-2 and TRBJ1-2; the D gene is possibly TRBD1 (5 bases). CDR3 length: 11 residues. Per the germline V gene, CDR1 is LGHNA and CDR2 is YNFKEQ. V was pared by 1 base and J by 10 bases, with 7 bases between. CDR3 DNA sequence: TGTGCCAGCAGCCAAGGGGACCACTACACCTTC. It specifies CASSQGDHYTF.

This clone was found a few times. This rearrangement joins TRBV27 to TRBJ2-7; TRBD1 agrees at 7 bases. CDR3 length: 15 amino acids. The germline V gene encodes CDR1 MNHEY and CDR2 SMNVEV (reference sequence). V trimming: 5 bases; J trimming: 1 base; junction bases outside the gene matches: 8. The CDR3 reads CASSTLDRRSYEQYF. The CDR3 DNA sequence: TGTGCCAGCAGTACGCTGGACAGGCGATCCTACGAGCAGTACTTC.

The sample holds many counts of this clone. V and J are TRBV5-1 and TRBJ2-5; 11 bases are shared with TRBD2. CDR3 length: 18 amino acids. The V segment lost 4 bases and the J segment 5 bases; nucleotides outside the gene matches: 16. CDR1 is SGHRS and CDR2 is YFSETQ in the germline V gene. Here the CDR3 DNA reads TGCGCCAGCAGCCCCTATAGGGCTAGCGGGGGGTCGAGGGAGACCCAGTACTTC. Translating it yields CASSPYRASGGSRETQYF. Full variable domain (outside the CDR3, taken from reference TRBV5-1 and TRBJ2-5): KAGVTQTPRYLIKTRGQQVTLSCSPISGHRSVSWYQQTPGQGLQFLFEYFSETQRNKGNFPGRFSGRQFSNSRSEMNVSTLELGDSALYLCASSPYRASGGSRETQYFGPGTRLLVL.

This chain connects TRBV7-9 to TRBJ2-3; D ambiguous. This CDR3 comprises 13 residues. V lost 5 bases, J lost 4 bases, and 10 bases lay in between. Germline V gene sequence: CDR1 SEHNR, CDR2 FQNEAQ (reference sequence). This CDR3 is CASSPPGSDTQYF. The CDR3 nucleotides read TGTGCCAGCAGCCCCCCCGGCTCAGATACGCAGTATTTT.

This clone was recorded only once. J is TRBJ2-3 and V is TRBV2; TRBD2 matches 7 bases. Germline trimming cut 10 bases from V and 3 bases from J; bases unmatched to any gene: 13. The CDR3 length is 15 residues. Per the germline V gene, CDR1 is SNHLY and CDR2 is FYNNEI. CDR3 loop: CAIPATSGATDTQYF. CDR3 DNA sequence: TGTGCCATCCCTGCGACGAGCGGGGCAACAGATACGCAGTATTTT.

The rearrangement joins TRBV7-3 to TRBJ1-1; 8 positions match TRBD1. In germline, CDR1 is SGHTA, CDR2 FQGTGA. The CDR3 is 15 residues long. V shed 3 bases and J 1 base; nucleotides not matched to a gene: 4. CDR3 residues: CASSLADRENTEAFF. The DNA of the CDR3 is TGTGCCAGCAGCTTGGCGGACAGGGAGAACACTGAAGCTTTCTTT.

Comment on this clone: One junction end disagrees with the germline gene, perhaps due to a read error. The J gene is TRBJ1-1, the V gene TRBV7-9; D perhaps matches TRBD1 (5 bases). There are 13 residues in the CDR3. Germline values: CDR1 SEHNR, CDR2 FQNEAQ (reference sequence). In DNA form, the CDR3 reads TGTGCCAGCAGGTTAGGGGTGAACACTGAAGCTTTCTTT. Translated, it gives CASRLGVNTEAFF.

This clone was seen just once. The gene calls are TRBV15 and TRBJ1-2; D is uncertain. The ends were cut back, 5 bases at V and 2 bases at J, with 18 bases in the middle. This CDR3 spans 16 amino acids. CDR1 is LNHNV and CDR2 is YYDKDF in the germline V gene (reference sequence). The CDR3 sequence is CATSLMGREENYGYTF. CDR3 nucleotides: TGTGCCACCAGCCTCATGGGTAGGGAAGAAAACTATGGCTACACCTTC.

This clone has only a few counts. This sequence joins TRBV13 and TRBJ1-1; D gene ambiguous. Germline values: CDR1 PRHDT, CDR2 FYEKMQ (reference sequence). The CDR3 loop spans 14 amino acids. Trimming removed 5 bases from V and 3 bases from J, with 13 bases in between. Written as DNA, the CDR3 is TGTGCCAGCAGCCCGCCTCTGAGGGACACTGAAGCTTTCTTT. As protein: CASSPPLRDTEAFF.

This clone appeared a single time. This rearrangement joins TRBV30 to TRBJ1-1; D possibly corresponds to TRBD1 (5 bases). V was clipped by 5 bases and J by 8 bases, with 12 bases between them. Germline CDR1 GTSNPN, CDR2 SVGIG (reference sequence). CDR3 length: 11 residues. The CDR3 DNA reads TGTGCCTGGTATGATTACAGGGAAGCTTTCTTT. Its translation is CAWYDYREAFF.

V usage is TRBV30 and J usage is TRBJ2-3; TRBD2 aligns across 8 bases. The junction had 6 bases not matched to a gene; V was cut back by 4 bases and J by 3 bases. This CDR3 has 14 amino acids. Germline CDR1 GTSNPN, CDR2 SVGIG (reference sequence). The CDR3 nucleotides are TGTGCCTGGACGCAACGGGGGGGGACAGATACGCAGTATTTT. This gives the protein CAWTQRGGTDTQYF.